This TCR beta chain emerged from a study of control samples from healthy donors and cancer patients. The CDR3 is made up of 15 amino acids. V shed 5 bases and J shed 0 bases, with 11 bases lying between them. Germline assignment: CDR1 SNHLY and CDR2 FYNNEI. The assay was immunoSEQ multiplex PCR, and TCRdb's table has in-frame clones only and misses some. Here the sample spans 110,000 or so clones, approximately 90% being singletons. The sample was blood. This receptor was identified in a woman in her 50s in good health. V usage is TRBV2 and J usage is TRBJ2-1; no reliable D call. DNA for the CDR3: TGTGCCAGCAGTTACGACACGAGCTCCTACAATGAGCAGTTCTTC. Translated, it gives CASSYDTSSYNEQFF.